The 26 T cell receptor beta chains listed next were all sequenced from one sample in a study of blood T cell repertoires in COVID-19. Data came from immunoSEQ multiplex PCR; TCRdb stores just in-frame clones and leaves some out. The sample contains tens of thousands of clones, roughly 84% of which appear only once. The sample taken for sequencing was peripheral blood. These receptors were collected from a man in his fifties with active COVID-19.

This chain joins TRBV7-3 and TRBJ2-1, with D unresolved. Germline CDR1 SGHTA, CDR2 FQGTGA. The CDR3 runs to 13 residues. V was shortened by 1 base and J by 5 bases, with 6 bases between the two germline ends. The CDR3 is CASSLNRDNEQFF. In DNA, the CDR3 is TGTGCCAGCAGCTTAAACAGAGACAATGAGCAGTTCTTC.

This clone was observed a single time. The chain carries TRBV5-6 and TRBJ1-5; TRBD1 aligns across 8 bases. The ends lost 4 bases at V and 5 bases at J; junction bases unmatched: 5. The CDR3 covers 14 residues. The germline V gene has CDR1 SGHDT and CDR2 YYEEEE. CDR3 region: CASSVGQDHQPQHF. As DNA, the CDR3 is TGTGCCAGCAGCGTGGGACAGGATCATCAGCCCCAGCATTTT.

A single count supports this clone. The rearrangement joins TRBV19 to TRBJ1-5; the D is unclear. The germline CDR1 and CDR2 sequences are LNHDA and SQIVND (reference sequence). The CDR3 length is 12 residues. The V and J ends lost 7 bases and 5 bases respectively, with 9 bases between them. The CDR3 protein is CASKVGHQPQHF. Written as DNA, the CDR3 is TGTGCCAGTAAGGTGGGCCATCAGCCCCAGCATTTT.

In this sample, this clone turned up once. The rearrangement links TRBV7-9 to TRBJ2-1, with 8 positions matching TRBD2. J gave up 1 base and V 3 bases, and 14 bases lay outside the gene matches. Germline V gene sequence: CDR1 SEHNR, CDR2 FQNEAQ (reference sequence). The CDR3 extends over 19 amino acids. CDR3 bases: TGTGCCAGCAGCTTCAATCGGTTCCAAAGCGGGAGTTCCTACAATGAGCAGTTCTTC. Translated: CASSFNRFQSGSSYNEQFF.

V is TRBV9 and J is TRBJ2-3, with 9 bases lining up with TRBD1. CDR1 SGDLS and CDR2 YYNGEE come from the germline V gene. The CDR3 covers 15 residues. V shed 4 bases and J 4 bases; nucleotides not matched to a gene: 7. The CDR3 region is CASSQQGAFSDTQYF. The DNA of the CDR3 is TGTGCCAGCAGCCAACAGGGGGCTTTTTCAGATACGCAGTATTTT.

The genes are TRBV19 and TRBJ1-6; weak D call: TRBD1 (5 bases). V was shortened by 3 bases and J by 7 bases, with 13 bases between the two germline ends. Germline-derived CDR1 and CDR2 are LNHDA and SQIVND (reference sequence). CDR3 length: 15 amino acids. CDR3: CASSMRNRLNSPLHF. The CDR3 nucleotides read TGTGCCAGTAGTATGAGAAACAGGTTGAATTCACCCCTCCACTTT.

CDR3 coding DNA: TGTGCCAGCAGTTCCCAGGGAGGATGGAGCTCCTACGAGCAGTACTTC. It codes for CASSSQGGWSSYEQYF. The rearrangement links TRBV6-5 to TRBJ2-7; TRBD2 might be the D (6 bases). This CDR3 is 16 amino acids long. CDR1 is MNHEY, CDR2 SVGAGI, per germline. With 4 bases removed from V and 0 bases from J, the gap between germline ends came to 16 bases.

V usage is TRBV9 and J usage is TRBJ1-1; a possible D gene is TRBD1 (5 bases). The CDR3 runs 13 residues. V was clipped by 4 bases and J by 4 bases, with 11 bases between them. Germline lookup yields CDR1 SGDLS and CDR2 YYNGEE. Here the CDR3 reads CASSMQDTTEAFF. Written as DNA, the CDR3 is TGTGCCAGCAGCATGCAGGACACCACTGAAGCTTTCTTT.

This clone has just one count. The V and J genes are TRBV15 and TRBJ2-7, with 7 bases lining up with TRBD2. Trimming cost V 4 bases and J 3 bases; bases outside gene matches: 15. Germline CDR1 and CDR2: LNHNV and YYDKDF (reference sequence). The CDR3 is made up of 17 amino acids. The CDR3 DNA follows: TGTGCCACCAGCAAGACGGGGCGGGGGAAGGCTAGCTACGAGCAGTACTTC. Protein product: CATSKTGRGKASYEQYF.

This chain uses TRBV24-1 with TRBJ1-5, with D tentatively TRBD1 (6 bases). From germline, CDR1 is KGHDR and CDR2 SFDVKD. Trimming cost V 3 bases and J 2 bases, with 10 bases left between them. The CDR3 covers 15 residues. The CDR3 nucleotides read TGTGCCACCAGTGATCCAGGGGAAGGCAATCAGCCCCAGCATTTT. It yields the protein CATSDPGEGNQPQHF.

The CDR3 coding sequence is TGTGCCAGCAGCCCGGCCGGGGTCTATGGCTACACCTTC. It codes for CASSPAGVYGYTF. The chain combines TRBV7-8 with TRBJ1-2; D remains ambiguous. V was pared by 5 bases and J by 4 bases, with 11 bases between. The CDR3 sequence is 13 residues long. CDR1 and CDR2 (germline): SGHVS, FQNEAQ.

The rearrangement links TRBV5-8 to TRBJ1-4; perhaps TRBD1 as D (6 bases). Deletions cut 0 bases from V and 0 bases from J, with 6 bases between. CDR1 and CDR2 from the germline V gene are SGHTS and YDEGEE. There are 15 residues in the CDR3. The CDR3 nucleotides are TGTGCCAGCAGCTTGGGACAGGCAACTAATGAAAAACTGTTTTTT. It encodes CASSLGQATNEKLFF.

The CDR3 spells CASSPLGGYQETQYF. CDR3 nucleotides: TGTGCCAGCAGCCCTCTCGGAGGGTACCAAGAGACCCAGTACTTC. The V gene is TRBV9, the J gene TRBJ2-5, with D possibly matching TRBD2 (6 bases). Germline V gene sequence: CDR1 SGDLS, CDR2 YYNGEE. The V end was cut by 4 bases, the J end by 0 bases, with 13 bases between. The CDR3 covers 15 residues. Full variable domain (rest looked up from reference TRBV9 and TRBJ2-5): DSGVTQTPKHLITATGQRVTLRCSPRSGDLSVYWYQQSLDQGLQFLIQYYNGEERAKGNILERFSAQQFPDLHSELNLSSLELGDSALYFCASSPLGGYQETQYFGPGTRLLVL.

The V gene is TRBV5-6, the J gene TRBJ2-3; 7 nucleotides agree with TRBD1. The CDR3 has 16 amino acids. Losses at the gene ends were 4 bases for V and 2 bases for J; bases not matched to a gene: 10. CDR1 and CDR2 from the germline V gene are SGHDT and YYEEEE. The CDR3 loop reads CASSPTGTVYTDTQYF. As DNA, the CDR3 is TGTGCCAGCAGCCCGACAGGGACAGTCTACACAGATACGCAGTATTTT.

V usage is TRBV28 and J usage is TRBJ2-5; D is unresolved. The germline V gene has CDR1 MDHEN and CDR2 SYDVKM. The CDR3 loop spans 14 amino acids. The V end was cut by 6 bases, the J end by 2 bases, with 13 bases between. CDR3 residues: CASSRAGGQETQYF. DNA for the CDR3: TGTGCCAGCAGCCGAGCAGGTGGGCAAGAGACCCAGTACTTC.

The rearrangement uses TRBV28 and TRBJ1-5, with a weak D call TRBD1 (6 bases). The length of the CDR3 is 16 residues. Germline CDR1 reads MDHEN; CDR2 reads SYDVKM. Trimming left V 6 bases short and J 6 bases short, with 21 bases between. The CDR3 DNA is TGTGCCAGCAGCAGACTCCGGCAGGGGACGGGTCAGCCCCAGCATTTT. Its protein product is CASSRLRQGTGQPQHF.

The rearrangement joins TRBV5-6 to TRBJ2-7; 11 bases fit TRBD2. The V and J ends lost 4 bases and 1 base, in that order; junction bases with no gene match: 7. The CDR3 is 16 residues long. The germline gives CDR1 SGHDT, CDR2 YYEEEE. The CDR3 sequence: CASSITSGSLSYEQYF. The CDR3 DNA reads TGTGCCAGCAGCATTACTAGCGGGAGTTTATCCTACGAGCAGTACTTC. Drawing the rest from reference TRBV5-6 and TRBJ2-7, the complete variable domain is DAGVTQSPTHLIKTRGQQVTLRCSPKSGHDTVSWYQQALGQGPQFIFQYYEEEERQRGNFPDRFSGHQFPNYSSELNVNALLLGDSALYLCASSITSGSLSYEQYFGPGTRLTVT.

The chain has TRBV5-6 and TRBJ2-6; tentative D call: TRBD1 (5 bases). From germline, CDR1 is SGHDT and CDR2 YYEEEE. The CDR3 is 15 residues long. Trimming cost V 2 bases and J 4 bases, with 10 bases left between them. The CDR3 loop is CASSFRVSGANVLTF. DNA of the CDR3: TGTGCCAGCAGCTTCAGGGTGTCCGGGGCCAACGTCCTGACTTTC.

Here the CDR3 reads CASSRSPTGTSGYTF. The CDR3 DNA reads TGTGCCAGCAGCCGAAGCCCCACAGGGACCTCTGGCTACACCTTC. V and J are TRBV9 and TRBJ1-2, with D possibly matching TRBD1 (6 bases). Germline CDR1 reads SGDLS; CDR2 reads YYNGEE. The CDR3 runs to 15 residues. The V gene lost 4 bases and the J gene lost 7 bases, with 20 bases spanning the gap. The full variable domain, with the rest looked up from reference TRBV9 and TRBJ1-2, is DSGVTQTPKHLITATGQRVTLRCSPRSGDLSVYWYQQSLDQGLQFLIQYYNGEERAKGNILERFSAQQFPDLHSELNLSSLELGDSALYFCASSRSPTGTSGYTFGSGTRLTVV.

This chain links TRBV5-1 with TRBJ2-7, with TRBD1 matching over 10 bases. The CDR3 has 15 amino acids. Trimming removed 1 base from V and 5 bases from J; junction bases left unmatched: 6. Germline values: CDR1 SGHRS, CDR2 YFSETQ. CDR3 in DNA: TGCGCCAGCAGCTTGACCGGGACAGGGGTCGACGAGCAGTACTTC. Translated: CASSLTGTGVDEQYF.

The gene calls are TRBV11-3 and TRBJ2-2; D not certain. Germline CDR1 SGHNT, CDR2 YENEEA. This CDR3 has 13 residues. V was pared by 2 bases and J by 7 bases, with 8 bases between. The CDR3 reads CASSLIQVGELFF. DNA of the CDR3: TGTGCCAGCAGCTTAATTCAGGTCGGGGAGCTGTTTTTT.

The chain employs TRBV7-2 and TRBJ2-3; 11 bases are shared with TRBD2. The germline gives CDR1 SGHTA, CDR2 FQGNSA. CDR3 length: 19 residues. V shed 5 bases and J 3 bases; nucleotides not matched to a gene: 16. This CDR3 reads CASSQIGLAGGFRTDTQYF. CDR3 nucleotide sequence: TGTGCCAGCAGCCAAATCGGGCTAGCGGGGGGCTTTAGAACAGATACGCAGTATTTT.

The genes are TRBV9 and TRBJ2-3, with D possibly matching TRBD1 (6 bases). Trimming took 0 bases from V and 8 from J, leaving 13 bases between them. The CDR3 sequence is 14 residues long. Germline V CDR1 and CDR2: SGDLS, YYNGEE. The CDR3 spells CASSVAGGSGTQYF. As DNA, the CDR3 is TGTGCCAGCAGCGTAGCTGGGGGCTCCGGTACGCAGTATTTT.

The chain uses TRBV12-3 or TRBV12-4 and TRBJ2-7; weak D call: TRBD2 (5 bases). This CDR3 is built from 12 residues. The ends were cut back, 5 bases at V and 9 bases at J, with 14 bases in the middle. This chain's CDR3 is CASSRQALAQYF. The CDR3 nucleotides read TGTGCCAGCAGTCGGCAGGCCCTAGCGCAGTACTTC.

The V gene is TRBV6-6, the J gene TRBJ2-1; D uncertain. The V end lost 5 bases, the J end lost 7 bases, and 3 bases lay between the germline ends. The CDR3 is 10 residues long. Germline V gene sequence: CDR1 MNHNY, CDR2 SVGAGI (reference sequence). CDR3 loop: CASSPNEQFF. In DNA form, the CDR3 reads TGTGCCAGCAGTCCGAATGAGCAGTTCTTC.

The J gene is TRBJ2-1, the V gene TRBV6-2 or TRBV6-3, with a tentative D call TRBD2 (5 bases). The V and J ends lost 2 bases and 2 bases respectively, with 25 bases between them. The CDR3 runs to 20 residues. Germline V CDR1 and CDR2: MNHEY, SVGEGT. CDR3 region: CASSYIQEETTRLAYNEQFF. The DNA for the CDR3 is TGTGCCAGCAGTTACATCCAGGAGGAGACAACCCGACTTGCCTACAATGAGCAGTTCTTC.